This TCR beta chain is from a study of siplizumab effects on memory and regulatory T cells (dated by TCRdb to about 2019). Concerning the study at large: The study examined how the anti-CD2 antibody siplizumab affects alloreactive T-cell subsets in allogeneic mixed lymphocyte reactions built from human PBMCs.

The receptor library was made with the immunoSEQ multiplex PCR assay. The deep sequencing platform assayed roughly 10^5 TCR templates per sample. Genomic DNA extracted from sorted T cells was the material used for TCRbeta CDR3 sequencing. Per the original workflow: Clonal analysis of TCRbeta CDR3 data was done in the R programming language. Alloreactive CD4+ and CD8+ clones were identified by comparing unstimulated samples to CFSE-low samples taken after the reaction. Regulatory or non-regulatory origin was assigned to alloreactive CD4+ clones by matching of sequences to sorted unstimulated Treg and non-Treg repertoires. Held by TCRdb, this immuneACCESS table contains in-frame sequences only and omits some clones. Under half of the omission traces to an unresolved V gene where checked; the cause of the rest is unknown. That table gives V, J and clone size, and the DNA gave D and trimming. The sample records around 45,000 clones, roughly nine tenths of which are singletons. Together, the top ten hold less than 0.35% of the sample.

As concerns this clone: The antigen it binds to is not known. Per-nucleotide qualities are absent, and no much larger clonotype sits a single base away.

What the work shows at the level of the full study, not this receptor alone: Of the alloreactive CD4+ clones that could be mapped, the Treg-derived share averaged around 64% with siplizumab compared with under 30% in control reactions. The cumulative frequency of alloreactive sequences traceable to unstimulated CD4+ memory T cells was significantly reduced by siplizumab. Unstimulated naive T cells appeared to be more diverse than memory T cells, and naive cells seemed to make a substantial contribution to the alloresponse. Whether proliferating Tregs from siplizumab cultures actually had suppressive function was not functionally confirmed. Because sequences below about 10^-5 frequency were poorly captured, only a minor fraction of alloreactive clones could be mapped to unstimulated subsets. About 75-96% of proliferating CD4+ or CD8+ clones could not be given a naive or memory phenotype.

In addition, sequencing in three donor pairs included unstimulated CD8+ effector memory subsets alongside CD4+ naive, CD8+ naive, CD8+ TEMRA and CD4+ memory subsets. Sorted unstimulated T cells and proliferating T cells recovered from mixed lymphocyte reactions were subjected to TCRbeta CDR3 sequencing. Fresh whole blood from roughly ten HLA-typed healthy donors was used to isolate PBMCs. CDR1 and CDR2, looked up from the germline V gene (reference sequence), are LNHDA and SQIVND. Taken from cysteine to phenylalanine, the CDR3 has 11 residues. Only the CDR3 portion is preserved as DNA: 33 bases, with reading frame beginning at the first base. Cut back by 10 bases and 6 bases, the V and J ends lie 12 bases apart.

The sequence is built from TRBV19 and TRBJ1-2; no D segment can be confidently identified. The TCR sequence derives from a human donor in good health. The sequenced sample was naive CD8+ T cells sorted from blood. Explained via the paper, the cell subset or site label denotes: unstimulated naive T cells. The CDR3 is CATGLVNGYTF. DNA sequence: TGTGCCACAGGACTGGTGAATGGCTACACCTTC.